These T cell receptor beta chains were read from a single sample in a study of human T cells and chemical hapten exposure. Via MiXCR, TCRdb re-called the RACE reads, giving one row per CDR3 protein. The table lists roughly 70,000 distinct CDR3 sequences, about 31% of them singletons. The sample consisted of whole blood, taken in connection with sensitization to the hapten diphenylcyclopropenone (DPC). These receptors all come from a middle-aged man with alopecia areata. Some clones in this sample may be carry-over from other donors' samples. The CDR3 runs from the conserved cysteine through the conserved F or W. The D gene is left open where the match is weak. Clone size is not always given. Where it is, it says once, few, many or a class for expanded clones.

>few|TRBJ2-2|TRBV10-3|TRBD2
CAISISGSGTGELFF
TGTGCCATCAGTATTAGCGGGAGTGGCACCGGGGAGCTGTTTTTT
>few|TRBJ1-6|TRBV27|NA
CASSTGASPLHF
TGTGCCAGCAGTACCGGGGCATCGCCCCTCCACTTT
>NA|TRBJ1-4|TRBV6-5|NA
CASSYSMGSVEKLFF
TGTGCCAGCAGTTATTCGATGGGGTCGGTTGAAAAACTGTTTTTT
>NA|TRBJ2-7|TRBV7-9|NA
CASIGTVTGAYEQYF
TGTGCCAGCATCGGGACGGTGACAGGAGCCTACGAGCAGTACTTC
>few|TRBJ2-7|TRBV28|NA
CASSPWGRENLYSYEQYF
TGTGCCAGCAGCCCTTGGGGGCGGGAGAATCTTTATAGCTACGAGCAGTACTTC
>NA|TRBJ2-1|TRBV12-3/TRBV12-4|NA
CASSWVGGDNEQFF
TGTGCCAGCAGTTGGGTGGGGGGAGACAATGAGCAGTTCTTC
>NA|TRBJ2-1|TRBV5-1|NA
CASSLEEGAYNEQFF
TGCGCCAGCAGCTTGGAAGAGGGGGCCTACAATGAGCAGTTCTTC
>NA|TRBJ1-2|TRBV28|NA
CASSPQQGYTF
TGTGCCAGCAGCCCTCAGCAGGGCTACACCTTC
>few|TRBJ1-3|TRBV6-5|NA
CASSYGHGAGNTIYF
TGTGCCAGCAGTTACGGGCACGGGGCTGGAAACACCATATATTTT
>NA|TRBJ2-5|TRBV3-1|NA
CASSRQQETQYF
TGTGCCAGCAGCCGACAACAAGAGACCCAGTACTTC
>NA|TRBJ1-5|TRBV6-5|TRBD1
CASSENRGLQPQHF
TGTGCCAGCAGTGAAAACAGGGGGCTCCAGCCCCAGCATTTT
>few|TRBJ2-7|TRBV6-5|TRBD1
CASRRTGVLGEQYF
TGTGCCAGCAGAAGGACAGGAGTTCTGGGCGAGCAGTACTTC
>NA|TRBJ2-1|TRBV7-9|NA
CASSLDGGTYNEQFF
TGTGCCAGCAGCTTAGATGGCGGCACCTACAATGAGCAGTTCTTC
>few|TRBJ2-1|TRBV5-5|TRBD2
CASTFGLAGSYEQFF
TGTGCCAGCACATTCGGACTAGCGGGTTCCTATGAGCAGTTCTTC
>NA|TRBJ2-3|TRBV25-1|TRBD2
CASRATSGMGTDTQYF
TGTGCCAGCAGGGCCACTAGCGGGATGGGCACAGATACGCAGTATTTT
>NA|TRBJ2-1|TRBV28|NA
CASGRHNEQFF
TGTGCCAGCGGGAGACACAATGAGCAGTTCTTC
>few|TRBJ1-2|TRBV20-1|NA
CSARFGTKYGYTF
TGCAGTGCCCGCTTCGGGACAAAATATGGCTACACCTTC
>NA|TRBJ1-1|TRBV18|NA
CASSSLGSGTEAFF
TGTGCCAGCTCATCACTGGGGTCCGGCACTGAAGCTTTCTTT
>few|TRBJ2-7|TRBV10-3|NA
CAISENGGQGEQYF
TGTGCCATCAGTGAAAACGGGGGGCAAGGCGAGCAGTACTTC
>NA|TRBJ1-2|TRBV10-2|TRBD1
CASSLGQGGYGYTF
TGCGCCAGCAGTCTAGGACAGGGAGGCTATGGCTACACCTTC
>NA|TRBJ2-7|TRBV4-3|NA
CASSQEYRRDRYSYEQYF
TGCGCCAGCAGCCAAGAATATCGGCGAGACCGGTACTCCTACGAGCAGTACTTC
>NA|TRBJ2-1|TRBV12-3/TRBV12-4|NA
CASRGREVYNEQFF
TGTGCCAGCAGGGGACGGGAAGTCTACAATGAGCAGTTCTTC
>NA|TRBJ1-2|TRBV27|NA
CASSLLGRDYGYTF
TGTGCCAGCAGTTTATTAGGTCGGGACTATGGCTACACCTTC
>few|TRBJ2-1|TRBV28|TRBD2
CASSSPGTSGSNEQFF
TGTGCCAGCAGTTCCCCCGGGACTAGCGGGAGTAATGAGCAGTTCTTC
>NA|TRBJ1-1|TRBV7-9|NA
CASSLSGGTEAFF
TGTGCCAGCAGCTTAAGTGGGGGAACTGAAGCTTTCTTT